A single TCR beta chain is shown here with its context. As yet, its antigen is unknown. The method was immunoSEQ multiplex PCR; TCRdb's version includes in-frame clones alone and lacks a portion of them. The repertoire includes some 190,000 clones, roughly 94% of them detected once, and approximately 1.7% sits in the top ten. This sample was taken from a study of T cell responses to AZD1222 COVID-19 vaccine. The J segment lost 3 bases and the V segment lost 4 bases, leaving 6 bases of the junction unmatched. CDR3 length equals 15 residues. CDR1 and CDR2 from the germline V gene are LNHDA and SQIVND (reference sequence). The study, taken as a whole, reports: Recipients of AZD1222 seropositive at baseline numbered only 6 or 7. The peak T cell response came first, and repertoires were sampled only after it. A reported finding is that nearly half of spike-specific TCRs target unmutated variant regions.

This chain joins TRBV19 and TRBJ2-5; TRBD1 matches 9 bases. Source: peripheral blood, taken 28 days after the second dose of the MenACWY control vaccine. The receptor was isolated from an adult who received the MenACWY meningococcal vaccine as a control. This CDR3 reads CASSTPGQGKETQYF. CDR3 DNA: TGTGCCAGTAGTACCCCGGGACAGGGCAAAGAGACCCAGTACTTC.